Given below is one T cell receptor beta chain in context. The sample is drawn from a study of blood T cell repertoires in COVID-19. The table came from immunoSEQ multiplex PCR; TCRdb's copy has only in-frame clones and leaves some out. The sample has about 240,000 clones, 82% seen once. The germline V gene encodes CDR1 SGHDT and CDR2 YYEEEE. J lost 8 bases, V lost 0 bases, and 6 bases had no gene match. The CDR3 spans 16 residues. This receptor was taken from a woman aged 55-75 years with active or convalescent COVID-19. The chain has TRBV5-6 and TRBJ2-1, with 12 bases aligning to TRBD1. Sequenced: peripheral blood. This chain's CDR3 is CASSLAGTGGNDEQFF. CDR3 nucleotides: TGTGCCAGCAGCTTGGCCGGGACAGGGGGCAACGATGAGCAGTTCTTC.